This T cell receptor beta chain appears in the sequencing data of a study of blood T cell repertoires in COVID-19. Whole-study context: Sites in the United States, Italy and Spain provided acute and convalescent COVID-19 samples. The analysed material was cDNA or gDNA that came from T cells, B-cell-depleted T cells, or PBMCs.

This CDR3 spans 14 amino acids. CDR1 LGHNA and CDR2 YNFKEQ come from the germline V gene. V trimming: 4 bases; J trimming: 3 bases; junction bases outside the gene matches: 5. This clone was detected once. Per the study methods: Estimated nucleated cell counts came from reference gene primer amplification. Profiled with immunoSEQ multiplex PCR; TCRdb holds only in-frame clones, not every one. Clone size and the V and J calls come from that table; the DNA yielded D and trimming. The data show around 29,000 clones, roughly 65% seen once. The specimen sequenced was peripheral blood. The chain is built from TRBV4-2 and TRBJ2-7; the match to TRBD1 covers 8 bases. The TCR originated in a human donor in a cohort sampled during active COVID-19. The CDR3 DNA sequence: TGTGCCAGCAGCCCCCGAACAGGGGGCTACGAGCAGTACTTC. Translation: CASSPRTGGYEQYF.